This T cell receptor (beta chain) was sequenced for a study of CD8+ T cells in alopecia areata. Study at large: The study gave treated patients oral tofacitinib at 5 to 10 mg twice daily.

Germline-derived CDR1 and CDR2 are LGHNA and YNFKEQ. This CDR3 comprises 16 residues. J lost 5 bases, V lost 1 base, and 10 bases had no gene match. Study findings and constraints: For lesional scalp, especially alopecia totalis/universalis, clonality was higher than in normal scalp.

Reverse transcribed after extraction, RNA yielded cDNA as the sequencing template. The method was immunoSEQ multiplex PCR; TCRdb's version includes in-frame clones alone and lacks a portion of them. The sample has roughly 150,000 clones, about three fifths seen once. As for this clone: What it binds is not known.

The TCR was taken from a human donor with alopecia areata. The chain has TRBV4-2 and TRBJ2-5; TRBD2 agrees at 7 bases. The source material was CD4+ T cells sorted from blood, sampled at week 0. The CDR3, as DNA: TGTGCCAGCAGCCAAGGGGCGGGGGTGACCTCGGAGACCCAGTACTTC. Its translation: CASSQGAGVTSETQYF.